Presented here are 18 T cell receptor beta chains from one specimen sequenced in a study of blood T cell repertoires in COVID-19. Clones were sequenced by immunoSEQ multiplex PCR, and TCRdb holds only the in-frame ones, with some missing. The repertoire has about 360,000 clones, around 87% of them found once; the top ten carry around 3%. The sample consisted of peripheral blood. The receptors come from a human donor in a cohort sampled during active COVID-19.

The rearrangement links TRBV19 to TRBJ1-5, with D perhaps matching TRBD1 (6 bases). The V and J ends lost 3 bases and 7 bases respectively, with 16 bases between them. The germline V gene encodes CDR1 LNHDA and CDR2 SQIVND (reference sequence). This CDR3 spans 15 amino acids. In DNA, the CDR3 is TGTGCCAGTAGTATTCCACAGGGTAGGCGACAGCCCCAGCATTTT. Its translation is CASSIPQGRRQPQHF.

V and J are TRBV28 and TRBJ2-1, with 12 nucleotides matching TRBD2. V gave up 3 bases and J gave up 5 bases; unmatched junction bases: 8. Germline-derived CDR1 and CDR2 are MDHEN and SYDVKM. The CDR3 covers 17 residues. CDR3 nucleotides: TGTGCCAGCAGTTTGACTAGCGGGAGCCCCCGTAACAATGAGCAGTTCTTC. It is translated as CASSLTSGSPRNNEQFF.

The CDR3 nucleotides read TGTGCCTGGAGTGCCCGGGGACAGGGGGCCACTGAAGCTTTCTTT. Encoded protein: CAWSARGQGATEAFF. V usage is TRBV30 and J usage is TRBJ1-1; TRBD1 aligns across 12 bases. The CDR3 is made up of 15 amino acids. Germline-derived CDR1 and CDR2 are GTSNPN and SVGIG (reference sequence). Germline trimming cut 1 base from V and 4 bases from J; bases unmatched to any gene: 4.

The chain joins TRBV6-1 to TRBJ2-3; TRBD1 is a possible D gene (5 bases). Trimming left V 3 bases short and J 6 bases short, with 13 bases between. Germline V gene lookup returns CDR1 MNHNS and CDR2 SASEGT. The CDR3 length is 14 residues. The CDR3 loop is CASSDSQGADTQYF. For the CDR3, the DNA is TGTGCCAGCAGTGATTCCCAGGGTGCGGATACGCAGTATTTT.

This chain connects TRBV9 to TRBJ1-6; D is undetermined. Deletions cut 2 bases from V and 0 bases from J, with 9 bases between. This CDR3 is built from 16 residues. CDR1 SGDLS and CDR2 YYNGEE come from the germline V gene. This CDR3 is CASSVTGSSYNSPLHF. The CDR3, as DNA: TGTGCCAGCAGCGTGACTGGGAGCTCCTATAATTCACCCCTCCACTTT.

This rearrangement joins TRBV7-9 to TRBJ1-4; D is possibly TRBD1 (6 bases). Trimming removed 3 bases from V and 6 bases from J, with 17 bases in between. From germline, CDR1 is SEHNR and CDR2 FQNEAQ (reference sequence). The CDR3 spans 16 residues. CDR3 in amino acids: CASSFPRTGQDEKLFF. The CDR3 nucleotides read TGTGCCAGCAGCTTTCCCCGTACAGGGCAAGATGAAAAACTGTTTTTT.

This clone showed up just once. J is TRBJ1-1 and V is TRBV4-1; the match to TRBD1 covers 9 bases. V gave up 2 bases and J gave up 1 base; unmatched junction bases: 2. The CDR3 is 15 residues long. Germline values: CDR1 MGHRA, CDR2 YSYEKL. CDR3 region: CASSQPGQGNTEAFF. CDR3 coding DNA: TGCGCCAGCAGCCAACCGGGACAGGGGAACACTGAAGCTTTCTTT.

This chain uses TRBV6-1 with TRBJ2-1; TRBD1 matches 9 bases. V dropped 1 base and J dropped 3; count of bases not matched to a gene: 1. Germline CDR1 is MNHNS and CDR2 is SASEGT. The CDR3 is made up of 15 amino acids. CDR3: CASSEGGQGYNEQFF. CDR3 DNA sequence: TGTGCCAGCAGTGAAGGGGGACAGGGCTACAATGAGCAGTTCTTC.

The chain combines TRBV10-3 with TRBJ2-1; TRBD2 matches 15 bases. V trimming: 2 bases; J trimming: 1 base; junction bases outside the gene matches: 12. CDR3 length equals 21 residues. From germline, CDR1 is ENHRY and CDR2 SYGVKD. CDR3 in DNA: TGTGCCATCAGTGAGGGGGGGACTAGCGGGAGGAGGAGGGGGTCCTACAATGAGCAGTTCTTC. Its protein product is CAISEGGTSGRRRGSYNEQFF.

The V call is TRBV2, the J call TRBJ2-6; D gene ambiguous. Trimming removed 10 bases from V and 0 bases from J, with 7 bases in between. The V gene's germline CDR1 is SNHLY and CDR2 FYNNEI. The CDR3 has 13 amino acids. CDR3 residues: CATGFSGANVLTF. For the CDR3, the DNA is TGTGCCACTGGCTTCTCTGGGGCCAACGTCCTGACTTTC.

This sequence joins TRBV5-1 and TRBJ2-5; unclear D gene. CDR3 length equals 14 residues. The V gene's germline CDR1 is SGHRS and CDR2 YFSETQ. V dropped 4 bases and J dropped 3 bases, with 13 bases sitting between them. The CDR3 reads CASSPLGSEETQYF. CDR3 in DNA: TGCGCCAGCAGCCCTCTGGGCTCGGAAGAGACCCAGTACTTC. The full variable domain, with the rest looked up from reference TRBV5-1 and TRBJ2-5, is KAGVTQTPRYLIKTRGQQVTLSCSPISGHRSVSWYQQTPGQGLQFLFEYFSETQRNKGNFPGRFSGRQFSNSRSEMNVSTLELGDSALYLCASSPLGSEETQYFGPGTRLLVL.

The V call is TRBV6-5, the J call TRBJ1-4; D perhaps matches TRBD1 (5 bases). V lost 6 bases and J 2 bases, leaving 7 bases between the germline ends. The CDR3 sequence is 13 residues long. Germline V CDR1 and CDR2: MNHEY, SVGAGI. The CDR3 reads CASRQVTNEKLFF. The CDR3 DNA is TGTGCCAGCAGACAGGTGACTAATGAAAAACTGTTTTTT.

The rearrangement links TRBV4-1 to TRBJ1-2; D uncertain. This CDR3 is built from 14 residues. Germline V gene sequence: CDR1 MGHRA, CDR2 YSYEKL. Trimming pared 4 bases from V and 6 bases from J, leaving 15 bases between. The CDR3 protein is CASSLMVPSNGYTF. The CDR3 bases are TGCGCCAGCAGCCTAATGGTCCCGAGCAATGGCTACACCTTC.

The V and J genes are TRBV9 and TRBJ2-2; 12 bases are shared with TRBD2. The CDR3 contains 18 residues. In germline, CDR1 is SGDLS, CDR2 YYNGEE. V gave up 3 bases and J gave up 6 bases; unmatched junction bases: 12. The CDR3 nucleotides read TGTGCCAGCAGCGGCCATCGACTAGCGGGAGCGGTCGCCGGGGAGCTGTTTTTT. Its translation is CASSGHRLAGAVAGELFF.

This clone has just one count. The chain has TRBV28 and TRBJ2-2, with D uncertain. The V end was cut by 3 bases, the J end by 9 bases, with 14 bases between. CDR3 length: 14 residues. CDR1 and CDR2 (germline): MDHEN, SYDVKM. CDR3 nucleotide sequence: TGTGCCAGCAGTTTTGCCCAGATCGCCCGGGAGCTGTTTTTT. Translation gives CASSFAQIARELFF.

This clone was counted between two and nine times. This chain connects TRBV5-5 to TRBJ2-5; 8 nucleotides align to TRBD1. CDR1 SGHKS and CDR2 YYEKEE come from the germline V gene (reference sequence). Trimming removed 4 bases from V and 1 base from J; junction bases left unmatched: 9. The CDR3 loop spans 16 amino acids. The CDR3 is CASSLGQGRGQETQYF. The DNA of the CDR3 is TGTGCCAGCAGCCTCGGACAGGGACGGGGCCAAGAGACCCAGTACTTC. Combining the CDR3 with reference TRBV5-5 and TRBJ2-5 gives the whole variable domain DAGVTQSPTHLIKTRGQQVTLRCSPISGHKSVSWYQQVLGQGPQFIFQYYEKEERGRGNFPDRFSARQFPNYSSELNVNALLLGDSALYLCASSLGQGRGQETQYFGPGTRLLVL.

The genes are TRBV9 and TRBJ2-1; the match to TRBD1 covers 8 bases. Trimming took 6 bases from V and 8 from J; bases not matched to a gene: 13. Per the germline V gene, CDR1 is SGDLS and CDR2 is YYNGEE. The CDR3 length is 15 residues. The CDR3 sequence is CASTFGQGAFDEQFF. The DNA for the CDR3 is TGTGCCAGCACCTTTGGGCAGGGGGCTTTCGATGAGCAGTTCTTC.

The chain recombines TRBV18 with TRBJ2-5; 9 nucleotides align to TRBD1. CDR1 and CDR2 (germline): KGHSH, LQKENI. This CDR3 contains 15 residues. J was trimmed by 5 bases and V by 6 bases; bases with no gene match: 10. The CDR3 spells CASSPGTGQWETQYF. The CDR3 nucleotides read TGTGCCAGCTCTCCCGGGACAGGGCAGTGGGAGACCCAGTACTTC.